This T cell receptor beta chain was recovered during a study of CD8 T cells in Susac syndrome. CDR3 length: 14 amino acids. Germline V lookup: CDR1 SGHRS, CDR2 YFSETQ. High-throughput TCR beta sequencing covered peripheral CD8+ and CD4+ T cells. Regarding this clonotype: The junction shows a germline mismatch at one end, possibly a read error.

Reverse transcription of roughly 0.45 to 1 ug RNA was carried out with random hexamers. TCRdb reprocessed the immunoSEQ multiplex PCR reads via MiXCR and lists one record per CDR3 protein. The sample lists roughly 200,000 distinct CDR3 sequences; 95% were seen once. This chain uses TRBV5-1 with TRBJ1-1, with 7 positions matching TRBD1. This TCR was sampled from a human donor in good health. The specimen sequenced was CD4+ T cells from PBMCs. CDR3 sequence: CASSWGQRNTEAFF. In DNA form, the CDR3 reads TGCGCCAGCAGCTGGGGACAGAGGAACACTGAAGCCTTCTTT.